The sequence of this T cell receptor (beta chain) was determined in a study of cytomegalovirus exposure and HLA in healthy donors. Points from the study as a whole: There were some V segments, including TRBV6-2 and TRBV6-3, excluded as indistinguishable.

The PCR was carried out with 60 Vbeta primers and 13 Jbeta primers. Using immunoSEQ multiplex PCR, the repertoire was profiled, and TCRdb retains in-frame clones only, with some absent. The sample records about 94,000 clones, roughly three fifths being singletons. On this clone: The antigen remains unidentified.

From germline, CDR1 is SNHLY and CDR2 FYNNEI. V lost 0 bases and J lost 7; bases outside the gene matches: 8. The CDR3 covers 16 residues. The J gene is TRBJ2-3, the V gene TRBV2, with 9 nucleotides matching TRBD2. The TCR sequence derives from a man aged 30-40 years in good health and CMV-seronegative. Source material: PBMCs. The CDR3 region has the DNA TGTGCCAGCAGTGAAGCGCGCGGGAGGGCCGTAAATACGCAGTATTTT. This codes for CASSEARGRAVNTQYF.